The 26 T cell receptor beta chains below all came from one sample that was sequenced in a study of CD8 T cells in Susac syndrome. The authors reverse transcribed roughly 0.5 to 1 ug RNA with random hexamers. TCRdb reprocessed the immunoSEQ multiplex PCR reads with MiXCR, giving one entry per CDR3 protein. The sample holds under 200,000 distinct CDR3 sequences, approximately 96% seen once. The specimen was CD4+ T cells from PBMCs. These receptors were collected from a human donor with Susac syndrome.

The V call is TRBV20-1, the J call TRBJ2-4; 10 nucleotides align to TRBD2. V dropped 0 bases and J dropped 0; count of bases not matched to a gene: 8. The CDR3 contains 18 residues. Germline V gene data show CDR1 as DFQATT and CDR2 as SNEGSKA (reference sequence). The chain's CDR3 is CSARDTSGGAGAKNIQYF. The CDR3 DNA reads TGCAGTGCTAGAGATACCAGCGGGGGGGCCGGAGCCAAAAACATTCAGTACTTC.

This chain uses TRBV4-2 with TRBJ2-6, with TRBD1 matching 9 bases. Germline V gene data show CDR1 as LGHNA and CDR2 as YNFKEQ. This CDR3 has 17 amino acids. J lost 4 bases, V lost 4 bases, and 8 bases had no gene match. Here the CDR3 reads CASSPGTGLEGANVLTF. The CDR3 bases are TGTGCCAGCAGCCCGGGGACAGGGCTCGAAGGGGCCAACGTCCTGACTTTC.

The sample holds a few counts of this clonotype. CDR3 in amino acids: CASSQVFDEQYF. DNA for the CDR3: TGCGCCAGCAGCCAAGTTTTTGACGAGCAGTACTTC. This chain connects TRBV4-1 to TRBJ2-7; the D is unclear. This CDR3 spans 12 amino acids. Trimming left V 1 base short and J 5 bases short, with 6 bases between. Per germline, CDR1 MGHRA and CDR2 YSYEKL.

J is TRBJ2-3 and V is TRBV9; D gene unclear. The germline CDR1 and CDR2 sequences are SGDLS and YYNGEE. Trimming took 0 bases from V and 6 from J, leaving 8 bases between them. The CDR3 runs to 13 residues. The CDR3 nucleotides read TGTGCCAGCAGCGTAGAGGTAGAGGATACGCAGTATTTT. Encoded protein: CASSVEVEDTQYF.

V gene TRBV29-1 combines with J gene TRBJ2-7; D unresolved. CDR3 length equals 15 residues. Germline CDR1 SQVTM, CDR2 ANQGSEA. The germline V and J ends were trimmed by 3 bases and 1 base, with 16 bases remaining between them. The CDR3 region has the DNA TGCAGCGTTGAGATCTTCGCGGCAGAGTCCTACGAGCAGTACTTC. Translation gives CSVEIFAAESYEQYF.

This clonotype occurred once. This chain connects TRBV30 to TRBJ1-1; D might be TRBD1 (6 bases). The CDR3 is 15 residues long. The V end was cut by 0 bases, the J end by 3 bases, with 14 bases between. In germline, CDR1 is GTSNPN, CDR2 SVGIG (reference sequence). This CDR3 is CAWSVGGPGDTEAFF. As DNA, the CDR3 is TGTGCCTGGAGTGTCGGGGGGCCAGGGGACACTGAAGCTTTCTTT.

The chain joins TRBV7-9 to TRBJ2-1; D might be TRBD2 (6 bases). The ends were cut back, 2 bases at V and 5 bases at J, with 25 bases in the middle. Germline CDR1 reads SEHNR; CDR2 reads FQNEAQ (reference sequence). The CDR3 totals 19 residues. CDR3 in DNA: TGTGCCAGCAGCTTACCCCCGTTCTCTAGCGACCAACGAAACAATGAGCAGTTCTTC. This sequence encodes CASSLPPFSSDQRNNEQFF.

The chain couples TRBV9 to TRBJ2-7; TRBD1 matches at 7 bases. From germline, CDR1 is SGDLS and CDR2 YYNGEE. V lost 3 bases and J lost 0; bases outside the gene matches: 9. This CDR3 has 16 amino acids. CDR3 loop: CASSATGQASSYEQYF. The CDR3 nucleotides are TGTGCCAGCAGCGCGACAGGACAGGCGAGCTCCTACGAGCAGTACTTC.

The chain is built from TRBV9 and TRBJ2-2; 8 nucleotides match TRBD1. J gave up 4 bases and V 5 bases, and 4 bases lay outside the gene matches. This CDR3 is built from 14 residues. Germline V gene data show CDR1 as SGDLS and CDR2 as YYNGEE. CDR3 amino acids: CASSQGAGTGELFF. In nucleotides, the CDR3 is TGTGCCAGCAGTCAGGGGGCCGGCACCGGGGAGCTGTTTTTT. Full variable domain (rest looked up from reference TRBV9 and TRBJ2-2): DSGVTQTPKHLITATGQRVTLRCSPRSGDLSVYWYQQSLDQGLQFLIQYYNGEERAKGNILERFSAQQFPDLHSELNLSSLELGDSALYFCASSQGAGTGELFFGEGSRLTVL.

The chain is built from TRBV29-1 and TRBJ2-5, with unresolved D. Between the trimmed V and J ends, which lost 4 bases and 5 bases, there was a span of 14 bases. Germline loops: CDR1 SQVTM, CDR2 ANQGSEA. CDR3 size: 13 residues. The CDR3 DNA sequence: TGCAGCGTTGTTAAGACGGTGGGGGAGACCCAGTACTTC. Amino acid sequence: CSVVKTVGETQYF.

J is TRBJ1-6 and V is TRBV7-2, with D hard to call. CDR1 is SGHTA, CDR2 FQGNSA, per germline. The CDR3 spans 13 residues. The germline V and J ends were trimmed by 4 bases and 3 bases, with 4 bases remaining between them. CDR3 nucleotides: TGTGCCAGCAGCTCCAGCTATAATTCACCCCTCCACTTT. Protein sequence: CASSSSYNSPLHF.

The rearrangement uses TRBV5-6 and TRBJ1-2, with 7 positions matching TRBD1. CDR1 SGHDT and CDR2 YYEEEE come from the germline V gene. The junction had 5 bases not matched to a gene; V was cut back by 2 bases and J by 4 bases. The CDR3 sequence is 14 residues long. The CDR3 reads CASSFYRQGYGYTF. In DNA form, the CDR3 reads TGTGCCAGCAGCTTCTATCGACAGGGCTATGGCTACACCTTC.

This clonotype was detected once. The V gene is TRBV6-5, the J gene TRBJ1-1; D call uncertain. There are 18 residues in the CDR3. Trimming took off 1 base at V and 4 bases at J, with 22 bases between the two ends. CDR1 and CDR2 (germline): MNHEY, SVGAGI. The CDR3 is CASSYWVRLGESSTEAFF. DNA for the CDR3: TGTGCCAGCAGTTACTGGGTCAGGCTTGGGGAAAGCAGCACTGAAGCTTTCTTT.

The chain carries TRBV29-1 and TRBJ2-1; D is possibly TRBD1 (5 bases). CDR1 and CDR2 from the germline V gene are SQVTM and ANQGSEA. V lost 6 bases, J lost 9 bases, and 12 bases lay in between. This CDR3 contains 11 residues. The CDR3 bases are TGCAGCGTATACCAGGGAACTGAGCAGTTCTTC. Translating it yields CSVYQGTEQFF.

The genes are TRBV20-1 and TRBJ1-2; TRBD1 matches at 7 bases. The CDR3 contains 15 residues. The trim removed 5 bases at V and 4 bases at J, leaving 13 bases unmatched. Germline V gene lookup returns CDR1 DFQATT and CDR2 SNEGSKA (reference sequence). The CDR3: CSAHPGTAFSYGYTF. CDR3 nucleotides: TGCAGTGCTCACCCCGGGACAGCTTTTAGCTATGGCTACACCTTC.

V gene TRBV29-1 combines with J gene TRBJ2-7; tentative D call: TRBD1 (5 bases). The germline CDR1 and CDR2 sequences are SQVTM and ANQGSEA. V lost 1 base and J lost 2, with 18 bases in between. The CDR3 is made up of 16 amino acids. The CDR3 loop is CSVEGLTAGFPYEQYF. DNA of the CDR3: TGCAGCGTTGAAGGTCTGACGGCAGGGTTCCCCTACGAGCAGTACTTC.

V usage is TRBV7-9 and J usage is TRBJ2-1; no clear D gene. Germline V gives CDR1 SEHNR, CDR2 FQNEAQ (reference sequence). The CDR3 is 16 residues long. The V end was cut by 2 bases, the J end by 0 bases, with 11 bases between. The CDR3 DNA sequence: TGTGCCAGCAGCTTATCATGGCGGCTCTCCTACAATGAGCAGTTCTTC. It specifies CASSLSWRLSYNEQFF.

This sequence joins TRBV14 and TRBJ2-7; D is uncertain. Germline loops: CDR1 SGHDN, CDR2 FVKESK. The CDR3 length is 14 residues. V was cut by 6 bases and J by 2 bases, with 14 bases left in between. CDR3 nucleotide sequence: TGTGCCAGCAGTATTTCACGTCAACCCTACGAGCAGTACTTC. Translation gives CASSISRQPYEQYF.

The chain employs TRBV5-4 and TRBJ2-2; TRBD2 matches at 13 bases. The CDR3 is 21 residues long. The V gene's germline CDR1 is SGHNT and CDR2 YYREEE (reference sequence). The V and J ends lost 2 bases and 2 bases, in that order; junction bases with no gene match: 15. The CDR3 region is CASSFIGTSGATGRNTGELFF. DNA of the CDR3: TGTGCCAGCAGCTTCATCGGGACTAGCGGGGCCACAGGAAGAAACACCGGGGAGCTGTTTTTT.

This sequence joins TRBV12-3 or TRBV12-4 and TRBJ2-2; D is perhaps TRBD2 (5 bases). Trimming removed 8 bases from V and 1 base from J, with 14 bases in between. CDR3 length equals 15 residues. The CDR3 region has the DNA TGTGCCAGCGCGGGCAGAACTAGGAACACCGGGGAGCTGTTTTTT. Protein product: CASAGRTRNTGELFF.

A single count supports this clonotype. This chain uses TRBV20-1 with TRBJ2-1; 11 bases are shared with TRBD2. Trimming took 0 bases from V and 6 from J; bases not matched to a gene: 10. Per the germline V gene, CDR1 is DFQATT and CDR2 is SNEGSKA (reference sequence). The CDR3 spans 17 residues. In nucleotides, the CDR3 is TGCAGTGCTAGAGATCCTCTCGGGACTAGCGGAATCAATGAGCAGTTCTTC. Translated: CSARDPLGTSGINEQFF.

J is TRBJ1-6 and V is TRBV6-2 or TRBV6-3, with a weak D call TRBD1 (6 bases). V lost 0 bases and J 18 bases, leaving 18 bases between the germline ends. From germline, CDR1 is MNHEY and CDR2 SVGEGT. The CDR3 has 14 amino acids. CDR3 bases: TGTGCCAGCAGTTACTCGGCAGGGGCGGCATTTCCCCACTTT. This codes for CASSYSAGAAFPHF.

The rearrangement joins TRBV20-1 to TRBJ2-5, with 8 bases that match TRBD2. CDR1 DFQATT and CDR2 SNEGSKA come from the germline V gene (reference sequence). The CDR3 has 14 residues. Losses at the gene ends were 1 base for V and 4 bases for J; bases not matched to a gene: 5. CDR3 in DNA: TGCAGTGCTAGAGTAATAGCGGGGTCAGAGACCCAGTACTTC. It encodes CSARVIAGSETQYF.

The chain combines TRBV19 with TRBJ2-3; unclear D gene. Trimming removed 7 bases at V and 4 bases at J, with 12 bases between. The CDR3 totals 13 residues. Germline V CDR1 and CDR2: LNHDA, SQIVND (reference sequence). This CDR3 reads CASTTRVADTQYF. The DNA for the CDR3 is TGTGCCAGTACGACCCGGGTTGCAGATACGCAGTATTTT.

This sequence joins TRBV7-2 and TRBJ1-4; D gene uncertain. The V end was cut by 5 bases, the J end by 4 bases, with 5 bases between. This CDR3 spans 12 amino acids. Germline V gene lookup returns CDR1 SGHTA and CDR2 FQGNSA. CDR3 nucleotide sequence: TGTGCCAGCAGCCGGAGTAATGAAAAACTGTTTTTT. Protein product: CASSRSNEKLFF.

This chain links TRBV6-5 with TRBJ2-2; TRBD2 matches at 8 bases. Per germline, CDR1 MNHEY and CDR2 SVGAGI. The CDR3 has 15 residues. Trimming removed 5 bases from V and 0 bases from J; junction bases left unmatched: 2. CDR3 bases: TGTGCCAGCAGTCGGGGGGGGGCGAACACCGGGGAGCTGTTTTTT. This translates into CASSRGGANTGELFF.